A selection of T cell receptor beta chains follows, all from one sample in a study of cytomegalovirus exposure and HLA in healthy donors. Libraries were prepared by immunoSEQ multiplex PCR; TCRdb keeps only in-frame clonotypes and omits some of them. The sample yields around 170,000 clones, over 70% seen once. The sequenced sample consisted of PBMCs. Receptors were obtained from a middle-aged woman in good health and CMV-seropositive. The CDR3 runs from the conserved cysteine through the conserved F or W. The D gene is left open where the match is weak. Some rows have no size entry. The others give once, few or many, or a class for an expanded clone.

clone size | J gene | V gene | D gene | CDR3 protein | CDR3 DNA
once | TRBJ2-1 | TRBV10-3 | TRBD2 | CAISESGSSGGANEQFF | TGTGCCATCAGTGAGTCGGGTAGTAGCGGGGGGGCTAATGAGCAGTTCTTC
. | TRBJ1-3 | TRBV7-9 | . | CSSSISGDSGNTIYF | TGTTCCAGCAGTATATCAGGCGACTCTGGAAACACCATATATTTT
few | TRBJ2-7 | TRBV6-6 | . | CASKPKGDGLYEQYF | TGTGCCAGCAAACCGAAGGGGGACGGCCTCTACGAGCAGTACTTC
. | TRBJ2-2 | TRBV20-1 | . | CSASISGELFF | TGCAGTGCTAGTATTAGCGGGGAGCTGTTTTTT
. | TRBJ2-7 | TRBV27 | . | CASSLGRVNEQYF | TGTGCCAGCTCCCTGGGCAGGGTCAACGAGCAGTACTTC
. | TRBJ2-3 | TRBV9 | TRBD1 | CASSAVDRGLTDTQYF | TGTGCCAGCAGCGCAGTGGACAGGGGTTTGACAGATACGCAGTATTTT
few | TRBJ2-1 | TRBV7-8 | TRBD2 | CASSPRPQRGAFEQFF | TGTGCCAGCAGCCCACGGCCGCAGCGGGGGGCCTTTGAGCAGTTCTTC
. | TRBJ2-7 | TRBV5-4 | . | CASSFRGSEQYF | TGTGCCAGCAGCTTTAGGGGCTCCGAGCAGTACTTC
. | TRBJ2-6 | TRBV5-1 | . | CASRFTVVGANVLTF | TGCGCCAGCAGGTTTACAGTCGTGGGGGCCAACGTCCTGACTTTC
. | TRBJ1-2 | TRBV5-6 | . | CASSPEGRQYTF | TGTGCCAGCAGCCCGGAGGGCCGACAATACACCTTC
. | TRBJ2-7 | TRBV4-3 | . | CASSQEGRGRYEQYF | TGCGCCAGCAGCCAAGAAGGCCGGGGTAGGTACGAGCAGTACTTC
. | TRBJ2-1 | TRBV11-3 | . | CASSFQRGSSYNEQFF | TGTGCCAGCAGCTTTCAACGGGGAAGCTCCTACAATGAGCAGTTCTTC
. | TRBJ1-6 | TRBV11-2 | TRBD1 | CASGMTGDSPLHF | TGTGCCAGCGGGATGACAGGGGATTCACCCCTCCACTTT
. | TRBJ1-1 | TRBV4-1 | . | CASSPNGLSNTEAFF | TGCGCCAGCAGCCCAAATGGACTTTCGAACACTGAAGCTTTCTTT
. | TRBJ1-4 | TRBV5-1 | TRBD1 | CASSLGQGAEKLFF | TGCGCCAGCAGCTTGGGACAGGGGGCTGAAAAACTGTTTTTT
. | TRBJ1-2 | TRBV19 | . | CASSIWPYGYTF | TGTGCCAGTAGTATCTGGCCTTATGGCTACACCTTC
. | TRBJ2-4 | TRBV5-8 | TRBD1 | CASSNKGQGFAKNIQYF | TGTGCCAGCAGCAACAAGGGACAGGGTTTCGCCAAAAACATTCAGTACTTC
. | TRBJ1-2 | TRBV5-6 | . | CASSLASGAGGGYTF | TGTGCCAGCAGCTTGGCCAGCGGAGCGGGGGGTGGCTACACCTTC
few | TRBJ2-7 | TRBV7-9 | . | CASSLARGGTTYEQYF | TGTGCCAGCAGCTTAGCGAGGGGAGGGACAACCTACGAGCAGTACTTC
. | TRBJ1-1 | TRBV7-9 | . | CASSLDRGRNTEAFF | TGTGCCAGCAGCTTAGACCGGGGGAGGAACACTGAAGCTTTCTTT
. | TRBJ1-2 | TRBV7-2 | . | CASSLTANYGYTF | TGTGCCAGCAGCTTGACAGCTAACTATGGCTACACCTTC
. | TRBJ1-2 | TRBV9 | . | CASSNSQEFYGYTF | TGTGCCAGCAGCAACTCCCAGGAATTCTATGGCTACACCTTC
. | TRBJ1-5 | TRBV5-3 | TRBD1 | CARSLDRGLQPQHF | TGTGCCAGAAGCTTGGACAGGGGGCTTCAGCCCCAGCATTTT
. | TRBJ2-3 | TRBV7-2 | . | CASSLSPGSTDTQYF | TGTGCCAGCAGCTTATCCCCGGGGAGCACAGATACGCAGTATTTT
. | TRBJ2-1 | TRBV5-6 | TRBD2 | CASSLLRRTSGDNEQFF | TGTGCCAGCAGCTTGTTGAGGAGGACTAGCGGGGACAATGAGCAGTTCTTC
. | TRBJ2-7 | TRBV30 | TRBD1 | CAWSRTDRGYEQYF | TGTGCCTGGAGTAGGACGGACAGGGGCTACGAGCAGTACTTC
. | TRBJ2-7 | TRBV7-2 | . | CASSSRLSYEQYF | TGTGCCAGCAGCTCGAGACTCTCCTACGAGCAGTACTTC
. | TRBJ1-2 | TRBV7-2 | TRBD1 | CASSLQGASGGYTF | TGTGCCAGCAGCCTACAGGGGGCGTCGGGAGGCTACACCTTC
. | TRBJ1-5 | TRBV6-1 | . | CAMSPGRAQPQHF | TGTGCCATGTCCCCGGGGAGGGCTCAGCCCCAGCATTTT
. | TRBJ1-2 | TRBV19 | . | CASSPRTTSVYGYTF | TGTGCCAGTAGTCCTCGGACAACGAGTGTCTATGGCTACACCTTC
once | TRBJ2-6 | TRBV19 | . | CASSRRSSGANVLTF | TGTGCCAGTAGTAGGCGGAGCTCTGGGGCCAACGTCCTGACTTTC
. | TRBJ2-5 | TRBV30 | . | CAASGQETQYF | TGTGCGGCTAGTGGACAAGAGACCCAGTACTTC
once | TRBJ1-2 | TRBV5-1 | . | CASSSLLQGPLGYTF | TGCGCCAGCAGCTCCCTCTTACAGGGCCCCCTTGGCTACACCTTC
. | TRBJ2-7 | TRBV30 | TRBD2 | CAEGRVHEQYF | TGTGCCGAGGGGAGGGTCCACGAGCAGTACTTC
. | TRBJ1-1 | TRBV18 | . | CASSPRTTDLEAFF | TGTGCCAGCTCACCCCGGACTACGGACCTTGAGGCTTTCTTT
. | TRBJ2-1 | TRBV12-5 | . | CASGLTGLSYNEQFF | TGTGCTAGTGGTTTGACGGGTCTTTCCTACAATGAGCAGTTCTTC
. | TRBJ1-1 | TRBV19 | . | CASAPGRVTEAFF | TGTGCCAGCGCCCCCGGGCGGGTCACTGAAGCTTTCTTT
once | TRBJ1-1 | TRBV5-6 | . | CASSFRTADVNTEAFF | TGTGCCAGCAGCTTCAGGACAGCTGACGTGAACACTGAAGCTTTCTTT
. | TRBJ1-2 | TRBV6-1 | . | CASSEQDFYGYTF | TGTGCCAGCAGTGAACAGGACTTCTATGGCTACACCTTC
. | TRBJ2-3 | TRBV6-1 | TRBD2 | CASSEAASGGANTQYF | TGTGCCAGCAGTGAAGCAGCCAGCGGGGGGGCGAATACGCAGTATTTT
. | TRBJ1-5 | TRBV6-5 | . | CASKEGSNQPQHF | TGTGCCAGCAAAGAGGGAAGCAATCAGCCCCAGCATTTT
few | TRBJ1-1 | TRBV30 | TRBD1 | CAWSAPTGGISLNTEAFF | TGTGCCTGGAGTGCACCGACAGGGGGAATTTCGTTGAACACTGAAGCTTTCTTT
. | TRBJ1-1 | TRBV19 | . | CASSKDSHNTEAFF | TGTGCCAGTAGTAAAGACAGTCACAACACTGAAGCTTTCTTT
. | TRBJ2-5 | TRBV27 | TRBD1 | CASSFSGGRLETQYF | TGTGCCAGCAGTTTCTCAGGGGGCAGGCTAGAGACCCAGTACTTC
. | TRBJ1-1 | TRBV29-1 | . | CSVVRTLSAEAFF | TGCAGCGTTGTACGTACCTTAAGCGCTGAAGCTTTCTTT
. | TRBJ1-5 | TRBV27 | . | CASRPGIRWRNQPQHF | TGTGCCAGCAGGCCCGGGATAAGGTGGCGCAATCAGCCCCAGCATTTT
. | TRBJ1-4 | TRBV15 | TRBD1 | CATGTEGLGENEKLFF | TGTGCCACCGGGACAGAAGGTCTAGGGGAAAATGAAAAACTGTTTTTT
few | TRBJ2-5 | TRBV30 | TRBD1 | CAGTGGLETQYF | TGTGCCGGGACAGGGGGCCTAGAGACCCAGTACTTC
. | TRBJ1-2 | TRBV5-4 | . | CASSFTGEYGYTF | TGTGCCAGCAGCTTCACGGGGGAGTATGGCTACACCTTC
. | TRBJ1-3 | TRBV11-2 | . | CASSLGGGHSGNTIYF | TGTGCCAGCAGCTTAGGAGGCGGACACTCTGGAAACACCATATATTTT
. | TRBJ1-2 | TRBV5-5 | TRBD1 | CASSSKYRDRVLLDYGYTF | TGTGCCAGCAGCTCGAAATACCGGGACAGGGTGCTACTCGACTATGGCTACACCTTC
once | TRBJ2-7 | TRBV5-5 | TRBD2 | CASSWIGGGSYEQYF | TGTGCCAGCAGCTGGATTGGCGGGGGCTCCTACGAGCAGTACTTC
. | TRBJ2-7 | TRBV15 | . | CATSREGVGYEQYF | TGTGCCACCAGCAGAGAGGGAGTAGGCTACGAGCAGTACTTC
. | TRBJ1-2 | TRBV29-1 | . | CSVESLGTGYTF | TGCAGCGTTGAATCGCTAGGAACCGGCTACACCTTC
few | TRBJ2-1 | TRBV25-1 | TRBD1 | CASSVGQYNEQFF | TGTGCCAGCAGTGTGGGACAGTACAATGAGCAGTTCTTC